This T cell receptor beta chain was obtained from a study of cytomegalovirus exposure and HLA in healthy donors (dated by TCRdb to the late 2010s). About the full investigation: According to an earlier analysis of a few hundred of the donors, 200 million or so T cells yielded over 100 million unique TCR beta sequences and about 300 Gb of sequence data. A later genetic analysis took genome-wide SNP genotypes for about 55% of the roughly 670 donors and used that subset as a discovery cohort. To study patterns of TCR occurrence, a later analysis re-analyzed previously published TCR beta repertoires from 550 to 800 donors and added high-resolution HLA genotyping. Using immunosequencing, the study profiled T cell repertoires from roughly 650 subjects and related those repertoires to cytomegalovirus serostatus. To decide whether each TCR beta V gene segment behaved as functional or pseudogenic, an earlier analysis of fewer than 750 of the donors relied on high-throughput TCR beta sequencing. Roughly 300 gigabases of sequencing data and some 85 million unique TCR sequences were included in an early release covering about 700 HLA-typed donors. Among the approximately 420 genotyped donors, around 79% belonged to the genetic ancestry cluster associated with self-reported Caucasian donors. Donor age, sex, ethnicity and CMV serostatus were compiled alongside the repertoire data. The aim of the study was to test whether cataloging public T cell receptors could identify signatures of past pathogen exposure. Roughly five DR-DQ haplotypes were handled as single units for association and clustering, since linkage in the cohort was strong. In addition to the first cohort of 500 to 850 subjects, a separate validation cohort of 100 to 150 different subjects was used. Typing coverage differed by locus: A, B, C, DRB1 and DQB1 were typed in roughly 629-640 donors, DQA1 in about 500, DPA1 in around 580, and DPB1 in roughly 470. Rather than drawing on any new phenotypic data, the later analysis identified candidate immune exposures from TCR beta sequences and the way those sequences occurred across donors. To predict cytomegalovirus infection status, the study brought together high-throughput TCR immunosequencing, statistical association of individual TCRs with disease status, and machine learning. All discovery cohort repertoires had been generated using a single sequencing platform. Across some 400 genotyped donors of the cohort, an average of roughly 230,000 unique TCR beta nucleotide sequences per donor were sequenced, and approximately 17% of those sequences were non-productive. HLA typing covered class I and class II loci at four-digit resolution.

The cohort consisted of 600 to 700 healthy bone marrow donors. All cohort members were sampled while nominally healthy, although unrecorded immune exposures were likely present. The donor was CMV seropositive and belonged to the group of a few hundred seropositive cohort members. Each donor provided a peripheral blood sample, and peripheral blood mononuclear cells were used for TCR beta sequencing. Genomic DNA was extracted from the blood cell samples with the Qiagen DNeasy Blood Extraction Kit. This clone was observed once. Its antigen has not been determined. Base qualities were left out, and no much larger clone turns up one base away. The research as a whole found: This cohort had only TCR beta chains sequenced, and the lack of alpha or paired-chain data limited which features could be detected. V-gene and J-gene trimming of TCR beta chains was associated with a missense DCLRE1C variant in a later genetic analysis, and the association was replicated in an independent cohort. Correlated functional status among segregating V segments might reflect linkage disequilibrium, but an unknown experimental factor could not be ruled out. In a later genetic analysis, fewer N-insertions in productive TCRs were reported among donors in an Asian-associated ancestry cluster than the roughly 700-donor mean. The authors suggested that the approach could potentially be extended to other disease states and immunological phenotypes. In both the original and validation cohorts, the classifier was reported to diagnose cytomegalovirus status with high specificity and sensitivity. When HLA alleles, especially DR and DQ, strongly co-occurred, TCR associations were difficult to assign to individual alleles. The sequencing pipeline was judged likely to have produced a cluster of highly shared sequence variants as a technical artifact. Roughly uniform sequencing depth across donors was assumed in presence/absence analyses, although this assumption may not hold. Over 15 rarely observed V segments, including chromosome 9 orphons, were excluded from the earlier analysis of just under 600 of the donors because counts were too low. In a later analysis, HLA-associated TCR beta chains showed more clonal expansion and lower generation probabilities than non-associated chains that were equally common. For the cohort, immune exposure information was limited to CMV serostatus. In the study, about 150 TCR beta chains were listed as associated with cytomegalovirus. Three of the identified cytomegalovirus-associated TCR beta chains were confirmed in vitro to be specific for cytomegalovirus antigens. A later analysis associated some 17,000 TCR beta sequences with specific HLA alleles at a false discovery rate of 0.05. Across donors, most TCR sequences were observed very rarely, whereas some public TCRs were present in many individuals. In an earlier analysis of 587 of the donors, most TCR beta V segments appeared in productive rearrangements about 90% or about 30% of the time, broadly matching IMGT annotations. Most CMV-associated TCR beta chains appeared to be HLA-restricted in a later analysis, and the HLA associations seemed to be driven largely by CMV exposure. HLA typing was unavailable for some donors at each locus, so association tests used only the typed subset. In a later analysis, TCR association rates were found to vary across HLA loci, with the most associated TCRs seen for DRB1 alleles and the fewest for HLA-C alleles. A further reported finding was that TCR beta sequences accurately predicted the HLA-A and HLA-B alleles for most subjects in the first cohort. Some IMGT-functional V segments, including TRBV6-2 and TRBV6-3, could not be distinguished by the 87-base-pair reads and were therefore excluded. In a later analysis, several top co-occurrence clusters were reported to appear linked to parvovirus B19, influenza, CMV and Epstein-Barr virus.

The junction carries 15 bases between V and J, which are trimmed by 5 bases and 8 bases respectively. The CDR3 spans 14 residues, from the cysteine through the phenylalanine. Here the CDR3 DNA is all that survives: 42 bases in frame from base 1. CDR1 and CDR2 are read off the germline V gene (reference sequence) as SEHNR and FQNEAQ. The method behind the library was the immunoSEQ multiplex PCR assay. For the multiplex PCR, a mixture combining 60 forward primers for TCR Vbeta segments and 13 reverse primers for TCR Jbeta segments was used. A multiplex PCR assay on genomic DNA amplified the CDR3 region of rearranged TCR beta genes. Amplified TCR beta libraries were sequenced as 87-base-pair reads on the Illumina HiSeq System. For the original study's pipeline: In a later analysis, 77 million or so unique TCR beta chains were counted across the 650 to 750 repertoires, and approximately 11 million of these chains were shared by at least two donors. Raw reads were error-corrected and collapsed into unique sequences by a nearest-neighbor algorithm in which closely related sequences were merged to remove PCR and sequencing errors. To assign V, D and J gene segments, CDR3 sequences were aligned to IMGT reference sequences. Each retained sequence needed at least a six-nucleotide match to both a V gene segment and a J gene segment. A rearrangement was called productive if the CDR3 had no stop codons and remained in frame with V and J, and every other rearrangement was called non-productive. CDR3 was defined by IMGT convention, running from the second conserved V-encoded cysteine to the conserved J-encoded phenylalanine. Sequences without an unambiguous match to a single V gene segment were excluded from the earlier analysis of a few hundred of the donors. An earlier analysis of a few hundred of the donors classified V segments as functional when productive rearrangements were above 56.7% and as segregating when the standard deviation between donors was above 5%. To diagnose cytomegalovirus status from the catalog of TCR beta chain sequences, a statistical classification framework was built. In a later analysis, V and J genes were assigned by comparing TCR nucleotide sequences against IMGT/GENE-DB human TR gene sequences. A later analysis assigned CDR3 sequences and most-parsimonious VDJ recombination scenarios with the TCRdist pipeline. In a later analysis, each TCR beta chain was defined by its CDR3 amino acid sequence together with its V-gene family, and reads lacking a unique V-gene family were excluded. To address suspected cross-contamination and a sequencing artifact, a later analysis removed approximately 600 highly shared, low-generation-probability nucleotide sequences. A later analysis calculated a clonal expansion index for each public chain from normalized within-repertoire ranks of inferred template counts. Generation probabilities in a later analysis came from a VDJ recombination model fitted to out-of-frame rearrangements, and those results were checked against IGoR. Hypergeometric tests were used in a later analysis to score TCR-TCR, TCR-HLA and TCR-CMV co-occurrence, with a repertoire-size bias correction applied to the TCR pairs. False discovery rates were estimated in a later analysis by permuting HLA or CMV assignments 20 times. In a later analysis, co-occurring TCRs were grouped using DBSCAN, with TCRdist sequence similarity added in when clustering inside HLA-allele-positive subsets. For co-occurrence clustering, repertoires with fewer than 30,000 or more than 120,000 public chains were excluded, along with five or six repertoires with anomalous nucleotide sharing. TCRdb carries this immuneACCESS record with in-frame sequences only. Its versions omit some clonotypes, under half of them owing to an unresolved V gene in the studies checked, with the rest unexplained. V and J calls and clone size are those listed in that table; D and trimming were worked out from the DNA. Across this sample there are a few hundred thousand clones, with over 65% seen only once. In total, the top ten clones hold 2.7% of the sample.

This TCR came from an older woman in good health and CMV-seropositive. The V and J segments used are TRBV7-9 and TRBJ1-4; a tentative D call is TRBD1 (6 bases match). Sequencing was performed on PBMCs. The CDR3 here reads CASSPGGLGEKLFF. The DNA sequence is as follows: TGTGCCAGCAGCCCGGGGGGGCTTGGCGAAAAACTGTTTTTT.